Sequencing of this T cell receptor (beta chain) was carried out in a study of shared clonotypes between healthy human individuals. In the study overall: Each donor contributed plates that comprised three CD4 naive, three CD4 memory, two CD8 naive and one CD8 memory. Study conclusions and caveats: Lower generation probabilities were found for non-shared clonotypes than for those shared by all four donors. Limitation of the genetic and exposure-history diversity represented came from the few donors.

This table comes from immunoSEQ multiplex PCR, and its TCRdb copy is limited to in-frame clones, with some not included. The sample lists 2 million to 2.5 million clones, approximately 94% occurring once. Note on this clone: What it binds is unknown.

V shed 2 bases and J shed 5 bases, with 12 bases lying between them. This CDR3 spans 14 amino acids. Germline V gene lookup returns CDR1 SEHNR and CDR2 FQNEAQ (reference sequence). Both subsets, CD45RA+ naive and CD45RA-negative memory, were split from the CD4+ cells. This sequence originates from a man aged 18 to 29 in good health. Some clones in this sample may be carry-over from other donors' samples. This chain joins TRBV7-9 and TRBJ2-5, with a weak D call TRBD1 (5 bases). Material for sequencing was naive CD4+ T cells from PBMCs. As to subset: CD45RA+ positively selected. In DNA, the CDR3 is TGTGCCAGCAGCTTACGGGCAGGGCAGGAGACCCAGTACTTC. Protein sequence: CASSLRAGQETQYF.